The present T cell receptor (beta chain) was sequenced within a study of beta chain features in type 1 diabetes. General study findings and limits: Shorter templates may be favored by PCR, equally so in patients and controls. Patients with type 1 diabetes showed fewer VDJ junction insertions and more deletions.

The isolated RNA, all of it, was reverse transcribed, so expressed TCRB transcripts were what got sequenced. It was found that naive, central memory and regulatory T cell samples averaged approximately 3.9 million reads. Clones were read by immunoSEQ multiplex PCR, and TCRdb kept only the in-frame ones, dropping some. Of 900,000 or so clones in the sample, roughly a sixth are singletons; the top ten hold 0.02% to 0.025%. One heparinised blood draw averaging around 100 mL was given by each donor. On this clone itself: Its antigen is undetermined. Additional DNA sequences in this sample encode the identical CDR3.

The sequencing sample was made of naive CD4+ T cells from blood. The receptor comes from a woman between 18 and 29 years old in good health.

CDR3 nucleotide sequence: TGTGCCAGCAGCCAACCACTTGTGAACACTGAAGCTTTCTTT. As protein: CASSQPLVNTEAFF. This chain links TRBV4-2 with TRBJ1-1; D is undetermined. Trimming pared 2 bases from V and 0 bases from J, leaving 7 bases between. The CDR3 spans 14 residues. Germline-derived CDR1 and CDR2 are LGHNA and YNFKEQ.